These 10 T cell receptor beta chains were sequenced from one sample in a study of blood T cell repertoires in COVID-19 (dated by TCRdb to about 2020). Libraries were prepared through the immunoSEQ multiplex PCR assay. Sourced from immuneACCESS, this table was stored by TCRdb with only in-frame sequences that have V and J called. A share of the clones is absent; for the studies checked, an unresolved V gene accounts for under half, and the remainder has no known explanation. The sample table records 35,000 to 45,000 clones; around nine tenths of these occur just once. About 13% of the sample belongs to the ten largest clones. Sequencing was carried out using peripheral blood. Receptor source: a human donor in a cohort sampled during active COVID-19.

This clone was counted a single time. The CDR3 is CASSQSPDRTYEQYF. The DNA of the CDR3 is TGCGCCAGCAGCCAAAGCCCGGACAGGACCTACGAGCAGTACTTC. The rearrangement uses TRBV4-3 and TRBJ2-7; 7 bases align to TRBD1. V dropped 2 bases and J dropped 2; count of bases not matched to a gene: 6. CDR3 length: 15 amino acids. Per the germline V gene, CDR1 is LGHNA and CDR2 is YSLEER.

The V and J genes are TRBV5-1 and TRBJ2-2; the D gene is possibly TRBD2 (7 bases). Trimming cost V 4 bases and J 1 base, with 17 bases left between them. The germline V gene encodes CDR1 SGHRS and CDR2 YFSETQ. The CDR3 has 17 amino acids. Written as DNA, the CDR3 is TGCGCCAGCAGCGCGCTCGGGGGGCTCCGGAACACCGGGGAGCTGTTTTTT. Translated: CASSALGGLRNTGELFF.

The rearrangement links TRBV15 to TRBJ1-5; D not certain. With 3 bases removed from V and 0 bases from J, the gap between germline ends came to 12 bases. This CDR3 has 16 amino acids. Germline CDR1 is LNHNV and CDR2 is YYDKDF (reference sequence). CDR3 amino acids: CATSSGRVVSNQPQHF. CDR3 DNA sequence: TGTGCCACCAGCAGTGGGAGGGTTGTTAGCAATCAGCCCCAGCATTTT.

The chain recombines TRBV9 with TRBJ1-5; possibly TRBD1 for D (6 bases). Germline loops: CDR1 SGDLS, CDR2 YYNGEE. There are 13 residues in the CDR3. The V and J ends lost 3 bases and 7 bases respectively, with 11 bases between them. The CDR3, as DNA: TGTGCCAGCAGCGCCCATCAGGGGCAGCCCCAGCATTTT. This encodes CASSAHQGQPQHF.

The rearrangement links TRBV6-6 to TRBJ2-7; possible D gene TRBD1, 5 bases. V was cut by 0 bases and J by 9 bases, with 18 bases left in between. Germline CDR1 MNHNY, CDR2 SVGAGI (reference sequence). This CDR3 region has 15 residues. The CDR3: CASSYSPGQGVGQYF. Here the CDR3 DNA reads TGTGCCAGCAGTTACTCTCCGGGCCAGGGCGTAGGGCAGTACTTC.

V gene TRBV4-1 combines with J gene TRBJ2-7; 10 nucleotides match TRBD1. The germline V gene has CDR1 MGHRA and CDR2 YSYEKL. V was clipped by 1 base and J by 4 bases; unmatched bases: 19. This CDR3 has 20 amino acids. CDR3 sequence reads: CASSQAPGQGRSPRRYEQYF. The CDR3 DNA follows: TGCGCCAGCAGCCAAGCTCCGGGACAGGGGAGGTCACCCAGGCGATACGAGCAGTACTTC.

The CDR3 reads CATSAAGNQPQHF. The CDR3 DNA follows: TGTGCCACCAGTGCGGCAGGTAATCAGCCCCAGCATTTT. V usage is TRBV24-1 and J usage is TRBJ1-5; D not resolved. The CDR3 is 13 amino acids. V was pared by 5 bases and J by 4 bases, with 8 bases between. CDR1 and CDR2 from the germline V gene are KGHDR and SFDVKD.

This chain links TRBV5-6 with TRBJ1-1; D unresolved. The CDR3 contains 17 residues. V lost 5 bases, J lost 0 bases, and 20 bases lay in between. Germline loops: CDR1 SGHDT, CDR2 YYEEEE. The CDR3 is CASSVNGEAPMNTEAFF. DNA for the CDR3: TGTGCCAGCAGTGTGAACGGTGAGGCCCCTATGAACACTGAAGCTTTCTTT.

The rearrangement joins TRBV19 to TRBJ1-5; no clear D gene. Trimming pared 1 base from V and 0 bases from J, leaving 13 bases between. Germline CDR1 LNHDA, CDR2 SQIVND (reference sequence). This CDR3 has 17 residues. CDR3 coding DNA: TGTGCCAGTAGTATAGTCGGTCAGGTCTATAGCAATCAGCCCCAGCATTTT. Encoded protein: CASSIVGQVYSNQPQHF. The full variable domain, its missing parts supplied by reference TRBV19 and TRBJ1-5, is DGGITQSPKYLFRKEGQNVTLSCEQNLNHDAMYWYRQDPGQGLRLIYYSQIVNDFQKGDIAEGYSVSREKKESFPLTVTSAQKNPTAFYLCASSIVGQVYSNQPQHFGDGTRLSIL.

V and J are TRBV2 and TRBJ2-3; 8 bases align to TRBD1. Trimming took 9 bases from V and 0 from J; bases not matched to a gene: 20. The CDR3 covers 19 residues. Germline V lookup: CDR1 SNHLY, CDR2 FYNNEI. CDR3: CASTHLSPGTGVSTDTQYF. The CDR3 DNA follows: TGTGCCAGTACACACCTTTCCCCCGGGACAGGAGTTAGCACAGATACGCAGTATTTT.